These 15 T cell receptor beta chains originate from one sample sequenced in a study of yellow fever vaccine responses in identical twins (dated by TCRdb to 2016 to 2018). Receptors were amplified or captured by RT-PCR. The data were produced on an Illumina HiSeq 2500. The public reads were reprocessed in TCRdb via fastp at Q25 and MiXCR, keeping in-frame beta chains. Rows are unified per CDR3 protein, each entry keeping the most common DNA and genes. The sample profile shows under 4,000 distinct CDR3 sequences; roughly 90% of them were found once. Approximately 1.8% of the sample comes from the top ten. The material sequenced was T cells from blood (PBMCs), unsorted or a sorted subset (not recorded which), taken before or after yellow fever vaccination (not recorded which). The receptors were gathered from a woman aged 18-29 years who received the yellow fever vaccine. Donor details come from another sample of the same person, matched by shared clones.

This chain links TRBV25-1 with TRBJ2-4; a weak D match, TRBD2 (5 bases). The CDR3 spans 13 residues. Trimming took 1 base from V and 13 from J, leaving 14 bases between them. Per the germline V gene, CDR1 is MGHDK and CDR2 is SYGVNS. Here the CDR3 reads CASSELLLDSQYF. The DNA for the CDR3 is TGTGCCAGCAGTGAATTATTACTAGACTCACAGTACTTC.

This chain connects TRBV21-1 to TRBJ2-7; TRBD2, the table's D call, was not compared with the DNA. TRBV21-1 is assigned pseudogene status. The CDR3 covers 16 residues. This CDR3 is CASSTTGGPRTYEQYF. CDR3 nucleotide sequence: TGTGCCAGCAGCACGACGGGAGGGCCCCGCACCTACGAGCAGTACTTC.

The rearrangement uses TRBV15 and TRBJ2-3, with D possibly called TRBD1 or TRBD2 (5 bases each). Germline assignment: CDR1 LNHNV and CDR2 YYDKDF (reference sequence). Trimming removed 1 base from V and 2 bases from J, with 10 bases in between. The CDR3 has 15 amino acids. DNA of the CDR3: TGTGCCACCAGCAGAGGGGACGGGGACACAGATACGCAGTATTTT. Translation gives CATSRGDGDTDTQYF.

This rearrangement joins TRBV4-1 to TRBJ2-3, with 7 bases matching TRBD2. Germline V gene lookup returns CDR1 MGHRA and CDR2 YSYEKL. Trimming took 3 bases from V and 6 from J; bases not matched to a gene: 3. There are 13 residues in the CDR3. In DNA, the CDR3 is TGCGCCAGCAGCCAGGTGGGAGGGGATACGCAGTATTTT. Its protein product is CASSQVGGDTQYF.

The chain links TRBV13 to TRBJ2-6; D uncertain. V lost 8 bases and J lost 4, with 15 bases in between. Looked up from germline, CDR1 is PRHDT and CDR2 is FYEKMQ (reference sequence). The CDR3 has 15 amino acids. In DNA, the CDR3 is TGTGCCAGCGGCATCGGCTCGACGGGGGCCAACGTCCTGACTTTC. Translation gives CASGIGSTGANVLTF.

The chain links TRBV13 to TRBJ2-3; no clear D gene. There are 11 residues in the CDR3. The germline V and J ends were trimmed by 9 bases and 2 bases, with 6 bases remaining between them. Germline values: CDR1 PRHDT, CDR2 FYEKMQ (reference sequence). As DNA, the CDR3 is TGTGCCAGTGTCCTCACAGATACGCAGTATTTT. This encodes CASVLTDTQYF.

The rearrangement links TRBV6-1 to TRBJ2-1; 9 nucleotides align to TRBD2. Trimming cost V 6 bases and J 4 bases; bases outside gene matches: 10. CDR1 is MNHNS and CDR2 is SASEGT in the germline V gene. This CDR3 comprises 16 residues. Here the CDR3 DNA reads TGTGCCAGCAGAGCCTGGTCTAGCGGGGATTACAATGAGCAGTTCTTC. Protein sequence: CASRAWSSGDYNEQFF.

The sample holds one count of this clonotype. The chain uses TRBV27 and TRBJ2-5; possibly TRBD2 for D (6 bases). The germline V gene encodes CDR1 MNHEY and CDR2 SMNVEV (reference sequence). The CDR3 contains 15 residues. Trimming shortened V by 6 bases and J by 5 bases, and 19 bases separated the two germline ends. CDR3 in DNA: TGTGCCAGCAGCTCGATAGCGGTCAGGCTGGAGACCCAGTACTTC. Translated, it gives CASSSIAVRLETQYF.

The genes are TRBV14 and TRBJ2-3; TRBD2 is a possible D gene (5 bases). V was pared by 5 bases and J by 4 bases, with 13 bases between. This CDR3 comprises 14 residues. Per germline, CDR1 SGHDN and CDR2 FVKESK. In DNA, the CDR3 is TGTGCCAGCAGCGAGGTCACGCGGGCAGATACGCAGTATTTT. As protein: CASSEVTRADTQYF.

For the CDR3, the DNA is TGTGCCAGCAGCTTGGGGGGACACGAGCAGTACTTC. Protein product: CASSLGGHEQYF. The chain is built from TRBV7-9 and TRBJ2-7; perhaps TRBD2 as D (6 bases). CDR1 is SEHNR and CDR2 is FQNEAQ in the germline V gene (reference sequence). V lost 3 bases, J lost 5 bases, and 8 bases lay in between. CDR3 length equals 12 residues.

This clonotype was seen a handful of times. The genes are TRBV12-3 or TRBV12-4 and TRBJ1-3, with D perhaps TRBD1 (5 bases). V was cut by 8 bases and J by 0 bases, with 14 bases left in between. This CDR3 region has 15 residues. In DNA form, the CDR3 reads TGTGCCAGCCGAAATGGGGGTTACTCTGGAAACACCATATATTTT. Its translation is CASRNGGYSGNTIYF.

The chain combines TRBV11-3 with TRBJ2-3; no clear D. The CDR3 contains 13 residues. V was pared by 1 base and J by 9 bases, with 11 bases between. Looked up from germline, CDR1 is SGHNT and CDR2 is YENEEA. CDR3 residues: CASSLGLSQTQYF. CDR3 bases: TGTGCCAGCAGCTTAGGTTTATCCCAGACGCAGTATTTT.

In its sample, this clonotype was seen once. The CDR3 nucleotides are TGTGCCAGCACTCGCCCTAGCGGGAGTCCCCAAGAGACCCAGTACTTC. Protein sequence: CASTRPSGSPQETQYF. This chain links TRBV6-1 with TRBJ2-5, with 10 bases that match TRBD2. CDR1 is MNHNS, CDR2 SASEGT, per germline. The ends lost 7 bases at V and 1 base at J; junction bases unmatched: 9. This CDR3 is 16 amino acids long.

This clonotype was counted a single time. This sequence joins TRBV7-9 and TRBJ1-2; TRBD1 aligns across 7 bases. V dropped 0 bases and J dropped 4; count of bases not matched to a gene: 5. The CDR3 has 15 residues. Per the germline V gene, CDR1 is SEHNR and CDR2 is FQNEAQ (reference sequence). CDR3 DNA sequence: TGTGCCAGCAGCTTAGCCCCGGGACAGCTCTATGGCTACACCTTC. Encoded protein: CASSLAPGQLYGYTF.

This chain uses TRBV29-1 with TRBJ2-7; D is perhaps TRBD1 or TRBD2 (5 bases each). CDR3 size: 13 residues. Trimming stripped 6 bases from V and 2 bases from J, with 14 bases between. Germline CDR1 is SQVTM and CDR2 is ANQGSEA. In DNA form, the CDR3 reads TGCAGCGTAGGGACCCGATTAACCTACGAGCAGTACTTC. It specifies CSVGTRLTYEQYF.